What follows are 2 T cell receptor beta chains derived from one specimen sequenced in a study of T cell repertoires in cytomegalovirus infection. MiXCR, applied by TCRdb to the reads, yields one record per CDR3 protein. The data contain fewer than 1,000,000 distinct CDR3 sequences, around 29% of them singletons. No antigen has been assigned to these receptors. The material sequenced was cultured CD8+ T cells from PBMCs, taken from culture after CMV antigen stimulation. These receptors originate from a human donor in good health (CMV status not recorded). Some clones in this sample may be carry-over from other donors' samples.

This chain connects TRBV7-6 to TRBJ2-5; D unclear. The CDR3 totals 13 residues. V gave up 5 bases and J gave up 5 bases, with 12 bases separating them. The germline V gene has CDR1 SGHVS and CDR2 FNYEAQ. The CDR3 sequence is CASSQPGWETQYF. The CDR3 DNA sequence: TGTGCCAGCAGCCAGCCAGGATGGGAGACCCAGTACTTC.

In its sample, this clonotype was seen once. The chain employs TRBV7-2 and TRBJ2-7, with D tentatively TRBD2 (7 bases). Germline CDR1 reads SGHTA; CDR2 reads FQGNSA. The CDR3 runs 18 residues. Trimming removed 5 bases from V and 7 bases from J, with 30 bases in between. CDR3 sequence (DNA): TGTGCCAGCAGCCGCCCCCAATTTGGCGGGGGCCCCCGGGGGGAGCAGTACGTC. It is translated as CASSRPQFGGGPRGEQYV.